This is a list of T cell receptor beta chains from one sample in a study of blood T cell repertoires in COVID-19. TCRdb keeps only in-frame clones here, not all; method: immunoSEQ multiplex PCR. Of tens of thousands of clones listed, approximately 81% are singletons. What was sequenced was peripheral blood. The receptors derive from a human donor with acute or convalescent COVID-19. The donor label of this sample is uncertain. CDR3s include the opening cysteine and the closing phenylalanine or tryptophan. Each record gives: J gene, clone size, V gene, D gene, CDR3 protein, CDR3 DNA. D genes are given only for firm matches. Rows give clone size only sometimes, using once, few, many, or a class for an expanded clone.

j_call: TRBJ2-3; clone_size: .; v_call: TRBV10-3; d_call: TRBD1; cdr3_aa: CAISEQTGSGGTDTQYF; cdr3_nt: TGTGCCATCAGTGAGCAGACAGGGTCCGGGGGCACAGATACGCAGTATTTT
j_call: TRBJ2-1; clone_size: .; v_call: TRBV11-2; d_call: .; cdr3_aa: CASSLDRGRYNEQFF; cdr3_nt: TGTGCCAGCAGCTTAGATCGTGGCAGATACAATGAGCAGTTCTTC
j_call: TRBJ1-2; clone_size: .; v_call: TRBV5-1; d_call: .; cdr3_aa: CASTQGGAANYGYTF; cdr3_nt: TGCGCCAGCACCCAAGGGGGGGCGGCTAACTATGGCTACACCTTC
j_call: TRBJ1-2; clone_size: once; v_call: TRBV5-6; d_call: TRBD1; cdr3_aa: CASSTGGAGYGYTF; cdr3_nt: TGTGCCAGCAGCACAGGGGGCGCAGGCTATGGCTACACCTTC
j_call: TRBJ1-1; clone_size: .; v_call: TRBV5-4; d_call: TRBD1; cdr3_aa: CASSWGTGEDTEAFF; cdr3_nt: TGTGCCAGCAGCTGGGGGACAGGGGAGGACACTGAAGCTTTCTTT
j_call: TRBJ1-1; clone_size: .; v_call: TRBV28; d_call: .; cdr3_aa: CASFGTPNTEAFF; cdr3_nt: TGTGCCAGTTTCGGGACACCGAACACTGAAGCTTTCTTT
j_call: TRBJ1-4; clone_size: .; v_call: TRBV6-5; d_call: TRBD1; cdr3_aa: CASSYSRTGGNEKLFF; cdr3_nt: TGTGCCAGCAGTTACTCCCGGACAGGGGGCAATGAAAAACTGTTTTTT
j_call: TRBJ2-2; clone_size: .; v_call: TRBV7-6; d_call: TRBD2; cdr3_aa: CASSSERGGRTGELFF; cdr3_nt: TGTGCCAGCAGCTCTGAGCGGGGGGGCCGAACCGGGGAGCTGTTTTTT
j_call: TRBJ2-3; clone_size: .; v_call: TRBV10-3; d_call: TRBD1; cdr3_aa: CAISSDRDTDTQYF; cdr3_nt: TGTGCCATCAGCTCGGACAGGGACACAGATACGCAGTATTTT
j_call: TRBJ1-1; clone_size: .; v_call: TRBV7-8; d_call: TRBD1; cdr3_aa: CASSAGQGFEAFF; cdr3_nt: TGTGCCAGCAGCGCGGGACAGGGGTTTGAAGCTTTCTTT
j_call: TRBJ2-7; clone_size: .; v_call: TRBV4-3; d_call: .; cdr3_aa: CASSRSTDSYEQYF; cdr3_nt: TGCGCCAGCAGCCGATCCACAGATTCCTACGAGCAGTACTTC
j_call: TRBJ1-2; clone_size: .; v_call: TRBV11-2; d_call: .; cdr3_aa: CASSAVGHLNYGYTF; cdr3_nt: TGTGCCAGCAGCGCAGTTGGACACCTAAACTATGGCTACACCTTC
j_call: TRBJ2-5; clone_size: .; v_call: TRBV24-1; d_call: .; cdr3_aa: CATSDPVGGFETQYF; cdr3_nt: TGTGCCACCAGTGATCCCGTCGGCGGTTTTGAGACCCAGTACTTC
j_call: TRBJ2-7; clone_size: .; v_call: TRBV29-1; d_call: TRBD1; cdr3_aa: CSVEDTGQGGYEQYF; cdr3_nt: TGCAGCGTTGAAGATACGGGACAGGGAGGCTACGAGCAGTACTTC
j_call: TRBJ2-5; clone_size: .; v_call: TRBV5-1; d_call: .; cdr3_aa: CASGDRMITEETQYF; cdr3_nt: TGCGCCAGCGGCGACAGAATGATTACAGAAGAGACCCAGTACTTC
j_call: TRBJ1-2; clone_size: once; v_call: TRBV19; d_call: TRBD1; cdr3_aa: CASSIGTGEGYTF; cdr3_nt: TGTGCCAGTAGTATAGGCACAGGGGAGGGCTACACCTTC
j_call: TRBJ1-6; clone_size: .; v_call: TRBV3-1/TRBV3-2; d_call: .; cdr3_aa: CASSQDASSYNSPLHF; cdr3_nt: TGTGCCAGCAGCCAAGACGCGAGCTCCTATAATTCACCCCTCCACTTT
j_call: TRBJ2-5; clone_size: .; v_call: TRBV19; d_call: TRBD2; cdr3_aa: CASSRQPGGQETQYF; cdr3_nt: TGTGCCAGTAGTAGACAGCCCGGGGGGCAAGAGACCCAGTACTTC
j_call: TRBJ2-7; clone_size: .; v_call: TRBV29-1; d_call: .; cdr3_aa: CSVVTGRNYEQYF; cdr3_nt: TGCAGCGTTGTTACAGGGCGCAACTACGAGCAGTACTTC
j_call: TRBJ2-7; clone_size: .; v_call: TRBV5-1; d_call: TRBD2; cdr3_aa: CASSSLGGGGAYEQYF; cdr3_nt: TGCGCCAGCAGCTCCCTCGGCGGGGGAGGGGCCTACGAGCAGTACTTC
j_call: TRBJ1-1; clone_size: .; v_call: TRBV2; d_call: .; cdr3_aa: CASSERQWDTEAFF; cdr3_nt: TGTGCCAGCAGTGAGAGACAGTGGGACACTGAAGCTTTCTTT
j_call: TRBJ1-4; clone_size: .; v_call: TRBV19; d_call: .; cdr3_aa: CASSEVATNEKLFF; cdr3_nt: TGTGCCAGTAGTGAGGTTGCAACTAATGAAAAACTGTTTTTT
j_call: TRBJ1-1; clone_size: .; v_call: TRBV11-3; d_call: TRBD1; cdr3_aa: CASTLSGTGLEAFF; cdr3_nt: TGTGCCAGCACCCTTTCCGGGACAGGCCTTGAAGCTTTCTTT
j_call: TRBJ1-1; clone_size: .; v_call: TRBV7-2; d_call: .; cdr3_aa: CASSFWGDTEAFF; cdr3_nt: TGTGCCAGCAGCTTCTGGGGAGACACTGAAGCTTTCTTT
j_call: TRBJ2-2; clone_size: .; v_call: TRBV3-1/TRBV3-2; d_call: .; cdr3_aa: CASSQQGGELFF; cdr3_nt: TGTGCCAGCAGCCAACAGGGTGGGGAGCTGTTTTTT